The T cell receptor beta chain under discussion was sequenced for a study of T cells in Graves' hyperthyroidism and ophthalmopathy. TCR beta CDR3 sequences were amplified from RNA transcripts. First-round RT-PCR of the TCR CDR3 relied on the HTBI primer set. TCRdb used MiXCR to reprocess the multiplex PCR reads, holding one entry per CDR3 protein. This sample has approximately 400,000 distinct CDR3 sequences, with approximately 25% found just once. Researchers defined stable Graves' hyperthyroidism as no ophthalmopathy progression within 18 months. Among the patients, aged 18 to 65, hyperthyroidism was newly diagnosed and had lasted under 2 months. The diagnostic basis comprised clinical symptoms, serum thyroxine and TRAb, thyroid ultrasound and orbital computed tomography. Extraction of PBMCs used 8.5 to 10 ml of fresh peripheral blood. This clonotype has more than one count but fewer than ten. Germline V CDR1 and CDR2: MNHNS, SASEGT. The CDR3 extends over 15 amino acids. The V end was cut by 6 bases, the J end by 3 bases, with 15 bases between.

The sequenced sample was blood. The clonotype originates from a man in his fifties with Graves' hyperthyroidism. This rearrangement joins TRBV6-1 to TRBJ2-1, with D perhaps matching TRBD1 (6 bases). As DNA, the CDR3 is TGTGCCAGCAGCCCGGACAGTATCGGCTACAATGAGCAGTTCTTC. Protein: CASSPDSIGYNEQFF.